These T cell receptor beta chains were read from a single sample in a study of STAT5B mutations in CD4+ large granular lymphocyte leukemia. TCRdb keeps only in-frame clones here, not all; method: immunoSEQ multiplex PCR. The profile covers tens of thousands of clones, with 68% appearing a single time and 1.5% to 2% taken by the ten largest. Sequencing input: CD4+ T cells from blood buffy coats. The receptor set was obtained from a human donor in good health. Both conserved end residues are part of each CDR3. A D gene is named only where the DNA matches it firmly. Expanded clones get a size class; other rows say once, few or many, or leave the size out.

clone_size	j_call	d_call	v_call	cdr3_aa	cdr3_nt
.	TRBJ2-7	TRBD1	TRBV25-1	CASGDSLSYEQYF	TGTGCCAGTGGGGACAGCTTATCCTACGAGCAGTACTTC
.	TRBJ1-6	.	TRBV29-1	CSAQGTYNSPLHF	TGCAGCGCTCAGGGGACCTATAATTCACCCCTCCACTTT
.	TRBJ2-5	TRBD1	TRBV7-2	CASSLRDRGLGETQYF	TGTGCCAGCAGCTTACGGGACAGGGGTCTCGGGGAGACCCAGTACTTC
.	TRBJ1-2	.	TRBV11-2	CASTFSPRLEGGYTF	TGTGCCAGCACCTTCTCCCCCCGCCTAGAGGGTGGCTACACCTTC
.	TRBJ1-1	TRBD1	TRBV5-6	CASSTGTGLTNTEAFF	TGTGCCAGCAGCACAGGGACAGGGCTAACGAACACTGAAGCTTTCTTT
few	TRBJ2-7	TRBD1	TRBV29-1	CSVRPGTDNYEQYF	TGCAGCGTTAGACCCGGGACAGACAACTACGAGCAGTACTTC
.	TRBJ1-6	TRBD1	TRBV27	CASSLKPTGGGNSPLHF	TGTGCCAGCAGTTTAAAACCGACAGGGGGAGGCAATTCACCCCTCCACTTT
.	TRBJ2-3	TRBD2	TRBV5-1	CASSFSGGRADTQYF	TGCGCCAGCAGCTTTTCCGGGGGGAGGGCAGATACGCAGTATTTT
once	TRBJ2-2	.	TRBV21-1	CASKRRQGGTGELFF	TGTGCCAGCAAACGCCGACAGGGCGGTACCGGGGAGCTGTTTTTT
.	TRBJ2-1	.	TRBV7-3	CASSLVGNEQFF	TGTGCCAGCAGCTTGGTCGGGAATGAGCAGTTCTTC
.	TRBJ1-2	.	TRBV2	CASSELEGGHGYTF	TGTGCCAGCAGTGAGCTGGAGGGAGGGCACGGCTACACCTTC
.	TRBJ1-6	.	TRBV7-2	CASSGPDGGRGSPLHF	TGTGCCAGCAGCGGGCCCGACGGGGGGCGCGGTTCACCCCTCCACTTT
.	TRBJ1-5	.	TRBV18	CASSPTGGNQPQHF	TGTGCCAGCTCACCGACAGGTGGGAATCAGCCCCAGCATTTT
.	TRBJ1-2	.	TRBV19	CASSSGQLYGYTF	TGTGCCAGTAGTTCCGGACAACTCTATGGCTACACCTTC
.	TRBJ2-1	.	TRBV5-4	CASSLDDGGGFNNEQFF	TGTGCCAGCAGCTTGGATGATGGGGGGGGCTTCAACAATGAGCAGTTCTTC
.	TRBJ2-7	TRBD1	TRBV7-9	CASSSTGTGFPEQYF	TGTGCCAGCAGTTCTACCGGGACAGGCTTCCCCGAGCAGTACTTC
.	TRBJ2-1	TRBD1	TRBV19	CASSQMTGENEQFF	TGTGCCAGTTCTCAGATGACAGGGGAGAATGAGCAGTTCTTC
.	TRBJ1-2	.	TRBV19	CASRTVGEYGYTF	TGTGCCAGTAGGACCGTTGGGGAATATGGCTACACCTTC
.	TRBJ1-5	.	TRBV7-9	CASSRNGGQPQHF	TGTGCCAGCAGCCGTAATGGGGGGCAGCCCCAGCATTTT
.	TRBJ1-1	.	TRBV27	CASRDLSRDTEAFF	TGTGCCAGCAGGGACCTCAGTAGGGACACTGAAGCTTTCTTT
.	TRBJ2-7	TRBD2	TRBV27	CASSLFVAGPYQQYF	TGTGCCAGCAGTTTATTTGTAGCGGGGCCCTACCAGCAGTACTTC
.	TRBJ2-3	.	TRBV7-9	CASSLIVADTQYF	TGTGCCAGCAGCTTAATAGTTGCAGATACGCAGTATTTT
few	TRBJ2-5	.	TRBV5-1	CASSPRTAWETQYF	TGCGCCAGCAGCCCGAGGACAGCATGGGAGACCCAGTACTTC
.	TRBJ1-2	.	TRBV4-1	CASSQGRDGPNYGYTF	TGCGCCAGCAGCCAAGGACGGGACGGTCCCAACTATGGCTACACCTTC
.	TRBJ2-3	.	TRBV7-2	CASSLQPGSGNADTQYF	TGTGCCAGCAGCCTACAGCCGGGTAGCGGAAACGCAGATACGCAGTATTTT
.	TRBJ1-5	.	TRBV6-1	CASSEGHDQPQHF	TGTGCCAGCAGTGAGGGACATGATCAGCCCCAGCATTTT
few	TRBJ1-3	.	TRBV6-5	CASSVGRGNTIYF	TGTGCCAGCAGTGTCGGACGAGGAAACACCATATATTTT
.	TRBJ2-2	.	TRBV4-3	CASSQGVAANTGELFF	TGCGCCAGCAGCCAAGGGGTGGCAGCGAACACCGGGGAGCTGTTTTTT
.	TRBJ2-1	.	TRBV6-4	CASSNRDVNEQFF	TGTGCCAGCAGTAACCGGGACGTCAATGAGCAGTTCTTC
.	TRBJ2-1	.	TRBV11-3	CASSPTASSYNEQFF	TGTGCCAGCAGCCCGACGGCGAGCTCCTACAATGAGCAGTTCTTC
.	TRBJ2-2	.	TRBV19	CASSDPGLSAGELFF	TGTGCCAGTAGTGACCCAGGGTTGTCTGCCGGGGAGCTGTTTTTT
.	TRBJ1-2	.	TRBV6-1	CASSAEGDMGYGYTF	TGTGCCAGCAGTGCAGAGGGAGACATGGGGTATGGCTACACCTTC
once	TRBJ2-5	TRBD1	TRBV29-1	CSVGTGGETQYF	TGCAGCGTTGGGACAGGGGGGGAGACCCAGTACTTC
.	TRBJ2-1	.	TRBV9	CASSTGSYNEQFF	TGTGCCAGCAGCACCGGATCCTACAATGAGCAGTTCTTC
.	TRBJ2-7	.	TRBV6-6	CASSYSRQPSYEQYF	TGTGCCAGCAGTTACTCAAGACAGCCGTCCTACGAGCAGTACTTC
.	TRBJ1-1	.	TRBV6-1	CASSHTENTEAFF	TGTGCCAGCAGCCACACAGAGAACACTGAAGCTTTCTTT
.	TRBJ2-1	.	TRBV7-3	CASSLAGASYNEQFF	TGTGCCAGCAGCTTAGCGGGGGCCTCCTACAATGAGCAGTTCTTC
.	TRBJ2-3	TRBD1	TRBV7-9	CASSLGVRGQSDTQYF	TGTGCCAGCAGCTTAGGTGTCAGGGGGCAATCAGATACGCAGTATTTT
few	TRBJ1-1	TRBD1	TRBV5-1	CASSLDTGGVTEAFF	TGCGCCAGCAGCTTGGATACAGGGGGCGTCACTGAAGCTTTCTTT
.	TRBJ1-3	.	TRBV11-2	CASRPGISTGNTIYF	TGTGCCAGCAGGCCAGGGATTTCAACTGGAAACACCATATATTTT
.	TRBJ1-1	.	TRBV18	CASSPSSNTEAFF	TGTGCCAGCTCACCGTCATCGAACACTGAAGCTTTCTTT
.	TRBJ2-5	.	TRBV13	CASSFGETQYF	TGTGCCAGCAGCTTCGGCGAGACCCAGTACTTC
.	TRBJ2-5	.	TRBV2	CASSVEGRKTQYF	TGTGCCAGCAGTGTCGAGGGCCGGAAGACCCAGTACTTC
.	TRBJ1-3	.	TRBV10-1	CASSDEAIGNTIYF	TGCGCCAGCAGCGACGAGGCGATTGGAAACACCATATATTTT
.	TRBJ2-5	TRBD1	TRBV7-2	CASKDRRSGTQYF	TGTGCCAGCAAGGACAGGCGTTCGGGGACCCAGTACTTC
.	TRBJ2-7	TRBD1	TRBV2	CASSVYRGPYEQYF	TGTGCCAGCAGTGTCTACAGGGGGCCCTACGAGCAGTACTTC
.	TRBJ2-1	TRBD2	TRBV7-2	CASSLAGTSYNEQFF	TGTGCCAGCAGCTTAGCCGGGACTAGCTACAATGAGCAGTTCTTC
.	TRBJ2-7	.	TRBV27	CASSLSGGGSYEQYF	TGTGCCAGCAGTTTATCCGGTGGAGGTTCCTACGAGCAGTACTTC
.	TRBJ1-3	.	TRBV12-5	CASGLRLRLETVVSGNTIYF	TGTGCTAGTGGTTTGAGGCTCCGACTCGAGACAGTTGTCTCTGGAAACACCATATATTTT